This T cell receptor (beta chain) is from a study of early T cells in non-severe SARS-CoV-2 infection. Across the study: Sequencing of bulk RNA from unsorted whole blood was done, without chain pairing.

Attachment of unique molecular identifiers was made to individual cDNA molecules. TCRdb reprocessed the 5' RACE reads via MiXCR and lists one record per CDR3 protein. Of fewer than 100,000 distinct CDR3 sequences listed, 5% to 7% are singletons. General study points: VDJdb matching favored anti-spike CD8 responses, missing private and CD4 specificities.

This clonotype was observed a handful of times. Antigen specificity is unknown. Material for sequencing was whole blood. This TCR came from an adult who was a healthcare worker with PCR-confirmed SARS-CoV-2 infection or an uninfected control (not recorded which).

CDR3 sequence: CASKGRNQPQHF. CDR3 nucleotide sequence: TGTGCCAGCAAAGGGCGCAATCAGCCCCAGCATTTT. This sequence joins TRBV6-5 and TRBJ1-5; no definite D call. Germline CDR1 is MNHEY and CDR2 is SVGAGI. V was shortened by 7 bases and J by 2 bases, with 6 bases between the two germline ends. The CDR3 is made up of 12 amino acids.